The entry below gives a single T cell receptor beta chain sequence along with its context. Seattle-derived patients entered the study during active infection and were followed longitudinally. Trimming took 6 bases from V and 0 from J; bases not matched to a gene: 5. The CDR3 contains 15 residues. Per germline, CDR1 MDHEN and CDR2 SYDVKM. This sample stems from a study of blood T cell repertoires in COVID-19. Whole-study context: COVID-19 samples, acute and convalescent, were from the United States, Italy and Spain. PBMCs, B-cell-depleted T cells, or T cells provided the cDNA or gDNA that made up the material.

Original data processing: Reference gene primer amplification gave estimated nucleated cell counts. Sequencing used immunoSEQ multiplex PCR; TCRdb keeps in-frame clones, though not all of them. Clone size and V and J calls were adopted from that table, with D and trimming inferred from the DNA. The sample has 190,000 or so clones; 85% are singletons. The chain recombines TRBV28 with TRBJ1-3, with 7 bases matching TRBD1. The clonotype was recovered from a man aged 60 to 69 with COVID-19, enrolled during active disease. Source material: peripheral blood. DNA of the CDR3: TGTGCCAGCAGGAGGGACAGCCGCTCTGGAAACACCATATATTTT. Amino acid sequence: CASRRDSRSGNTIYF.